This TCR beta chain emerged from a study of blood T cell repertoires in COVID-19. Study as a whole: The study drew acute and convalescent COVID-19 samples from the United States, Italy and Spain. In each case, the material was cDNA or gDNA derived from T cells, B-cell-depleted T cells, or PBMCs.

As regards this clone: One junction end does not reproduce the germline sequence, and a read error may be involved.

Original handling: Quantification of nucleated cells was approximated via reference gene primer amplification. Profiled with immunoSEQ multiplex PCR; TCRdb holds only in-frame clones, not every one. The V and J calls and clone size are taken from that table; D and trimming were inferred from the DNA. The sample gives 200,000 to 300,000 clones, under 85% of which show up once; approximately 5.7% is in the top ten. The germline gives CDR1 SSHAT, CDR2 FNYEAQ (reference sequence). The CDR3 runs 15 residues. This TCR was recovered from a human donor in a cohort sampled during active COVID-19. Source material: peripheral blood. The chain carries TRBV7-7 and TRBJ2-1; the D is unclear. The CDR3 sequence: CASSRGDTFYNEQFF. DNA of the CDR3: TGTGCTAGCAGCCGAGGTGATACCTTCTACAATGAGCAGTTCTTC.